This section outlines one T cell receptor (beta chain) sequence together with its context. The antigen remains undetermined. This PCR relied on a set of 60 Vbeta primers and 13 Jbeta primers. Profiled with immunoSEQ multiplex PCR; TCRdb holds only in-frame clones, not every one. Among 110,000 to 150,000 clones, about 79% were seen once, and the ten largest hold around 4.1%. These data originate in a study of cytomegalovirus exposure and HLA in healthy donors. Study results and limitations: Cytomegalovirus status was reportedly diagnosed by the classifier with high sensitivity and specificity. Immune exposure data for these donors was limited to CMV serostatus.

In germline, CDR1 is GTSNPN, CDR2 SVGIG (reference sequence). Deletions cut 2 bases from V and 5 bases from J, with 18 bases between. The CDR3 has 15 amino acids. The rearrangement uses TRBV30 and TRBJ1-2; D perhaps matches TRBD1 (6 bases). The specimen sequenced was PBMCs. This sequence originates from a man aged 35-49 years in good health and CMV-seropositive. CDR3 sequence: CAWSPVGGARYGYTF. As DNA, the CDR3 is TGTGCCTGGAGTCCCGTCGGGGGGGCGCGGTATGGCTACACCTTC.